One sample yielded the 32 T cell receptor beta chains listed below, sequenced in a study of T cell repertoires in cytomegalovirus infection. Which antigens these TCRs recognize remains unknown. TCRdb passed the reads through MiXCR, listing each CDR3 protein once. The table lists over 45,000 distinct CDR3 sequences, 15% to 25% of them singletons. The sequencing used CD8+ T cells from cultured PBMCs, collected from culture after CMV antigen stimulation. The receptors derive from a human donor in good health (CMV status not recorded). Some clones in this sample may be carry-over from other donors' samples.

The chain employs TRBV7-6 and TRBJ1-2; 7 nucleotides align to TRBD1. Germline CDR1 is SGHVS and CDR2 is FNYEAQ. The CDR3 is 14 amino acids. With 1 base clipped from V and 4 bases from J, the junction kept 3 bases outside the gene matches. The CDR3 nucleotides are TGTGCCAGCAGCTTAGTCGACAGGGCCTATGGCTACACCTTC. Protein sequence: CASSLVDRAYGYTF.

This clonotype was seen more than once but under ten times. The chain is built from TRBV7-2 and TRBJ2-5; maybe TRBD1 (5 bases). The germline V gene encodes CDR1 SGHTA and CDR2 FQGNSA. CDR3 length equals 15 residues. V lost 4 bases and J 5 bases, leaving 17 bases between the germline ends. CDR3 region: CASSYMDTSRETQYF. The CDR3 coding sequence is TGTGCCAGCAGCTATATGGACACGTCACGGGAGACCCAGTACTTC.

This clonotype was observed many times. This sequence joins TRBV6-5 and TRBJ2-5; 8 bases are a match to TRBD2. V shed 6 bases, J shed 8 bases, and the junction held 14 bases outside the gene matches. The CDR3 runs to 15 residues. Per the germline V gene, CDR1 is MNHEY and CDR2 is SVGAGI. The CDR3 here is CASSRAGTRSSTQYF. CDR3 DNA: TGTGCCAGCAGCCGGGCCGGGACTAGATCTTCTACCCAGTACTTC.

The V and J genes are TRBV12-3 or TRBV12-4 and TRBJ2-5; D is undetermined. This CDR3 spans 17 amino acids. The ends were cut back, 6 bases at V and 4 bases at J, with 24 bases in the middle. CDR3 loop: CASSSLDEFIFGETQYF. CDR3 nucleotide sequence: TGTGCCAGCAGCTCTTTGGACGAGTTCATATTTGGAGAGACCCAGTACTTC.

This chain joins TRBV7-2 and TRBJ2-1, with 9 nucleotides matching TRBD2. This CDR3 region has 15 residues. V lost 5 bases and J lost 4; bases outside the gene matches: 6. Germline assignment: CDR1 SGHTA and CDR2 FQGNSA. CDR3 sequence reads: CASSPWTSVYNEQFF. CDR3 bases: TGTGCCAGCAGCCCCTGGACTAGCGTGTACAATGAGCAGTTCTTC. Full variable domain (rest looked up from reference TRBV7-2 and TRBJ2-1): GAGVSQSPSNKVTEKGKDVELRCDPISGHTALYWYRQSLGQGLEFLIYFQGNSAPDKSGLPSDRFSAERTGGSVSTLTIQRTQQEDSAVYLCASSPWTSVYNEQFFGPGTRLTVL.

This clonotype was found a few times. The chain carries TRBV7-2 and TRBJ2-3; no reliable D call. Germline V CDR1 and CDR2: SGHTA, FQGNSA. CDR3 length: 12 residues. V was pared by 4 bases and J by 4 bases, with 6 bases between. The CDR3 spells CASSSGSDTQYF. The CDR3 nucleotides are TGTGCCAGCAGCTCCGGATCAGATACGCAGTATTTT.

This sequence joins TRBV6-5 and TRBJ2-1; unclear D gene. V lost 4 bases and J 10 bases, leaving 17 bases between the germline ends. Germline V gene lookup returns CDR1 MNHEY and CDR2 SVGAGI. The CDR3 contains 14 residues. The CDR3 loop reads CASSFTIRRGEQFF. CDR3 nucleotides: TGTGCCAGCAGTTTCACCATACGACGCGGAGAGCAGTTCTTC.

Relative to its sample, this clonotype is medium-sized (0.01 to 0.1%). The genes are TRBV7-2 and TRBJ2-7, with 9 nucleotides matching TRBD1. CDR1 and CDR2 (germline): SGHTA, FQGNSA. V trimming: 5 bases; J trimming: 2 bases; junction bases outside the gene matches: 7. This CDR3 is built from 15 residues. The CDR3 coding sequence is TGTGCCAGCAGCCTTTGGGGGACAGGGACCTACGAGCAGTACTTC. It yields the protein CASSLWGTGTYEQYF.

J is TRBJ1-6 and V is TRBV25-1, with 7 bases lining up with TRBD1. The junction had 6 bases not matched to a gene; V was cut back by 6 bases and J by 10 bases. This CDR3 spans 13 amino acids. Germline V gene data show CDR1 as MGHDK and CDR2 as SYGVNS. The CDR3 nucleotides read TGTGCCAGCAGGACAGGGTGGGGATCACCCCTCCACTTT. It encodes CASRTGWGSPLHF.

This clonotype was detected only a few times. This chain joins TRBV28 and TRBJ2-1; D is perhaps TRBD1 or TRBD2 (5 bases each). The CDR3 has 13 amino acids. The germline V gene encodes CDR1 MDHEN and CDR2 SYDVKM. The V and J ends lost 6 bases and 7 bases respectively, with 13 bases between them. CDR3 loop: CASSSRGENEQFF. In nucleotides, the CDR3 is TGTGCCAGCAGCTCGAGGGGCGAAAATGAGCAGTTCTTC.

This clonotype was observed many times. The CDR3 loop is CSVEDRGNTGELFF. In DNA, the CDR3 is TGCAGCGTTGAGGACAGGGGGAACACCGGGGAGCTGTTTTTT. The genes are TRBV29-1 and TRBJ2-2; 9 bases are a match to TRBD1. V lost 3 bases and J lost 1; bases outside the gene matches: 0. CDR3 length: 14 amino acids. Germline CDR1 reads SQVTM; CDR2 reads ANQGSEA.

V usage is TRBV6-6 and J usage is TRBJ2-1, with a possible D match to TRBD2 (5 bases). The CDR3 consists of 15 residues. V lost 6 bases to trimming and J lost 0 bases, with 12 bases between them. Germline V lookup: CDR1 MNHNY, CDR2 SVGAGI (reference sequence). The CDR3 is CASSPSRSSYNEQFF. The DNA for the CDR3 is TGTGCCAGCAGCCCTAGCCGTAGCTCCTACAATGAGCAGTTCTTC.

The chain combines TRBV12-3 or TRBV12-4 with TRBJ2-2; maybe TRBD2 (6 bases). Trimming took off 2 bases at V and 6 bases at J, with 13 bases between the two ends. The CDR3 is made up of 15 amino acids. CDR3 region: CASSLKRAVPGELFF. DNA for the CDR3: TGTGCCAGCAGTTTAAAGCGGGCGGTCCCCGGGGAGCTGTTTTTT.

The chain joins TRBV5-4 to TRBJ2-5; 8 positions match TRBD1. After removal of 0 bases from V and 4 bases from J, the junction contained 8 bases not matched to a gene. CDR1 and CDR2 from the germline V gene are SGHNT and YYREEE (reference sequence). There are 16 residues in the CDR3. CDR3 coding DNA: TGTGCCAGCAGCTTGGCGGACAGGGCGAGTCGAGAGACCCAGTACTTC. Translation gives CASSLADRASRETQYF.

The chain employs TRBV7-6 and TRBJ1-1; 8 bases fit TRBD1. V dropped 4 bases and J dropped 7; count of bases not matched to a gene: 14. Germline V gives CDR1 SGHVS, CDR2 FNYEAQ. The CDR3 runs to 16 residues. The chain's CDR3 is CASSSAFGDRFIEAFF. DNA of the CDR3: TGTGCCAGCAGCTCCGCGTTTGGGGACAGGTTTATTGAAGCTTTCTTT.

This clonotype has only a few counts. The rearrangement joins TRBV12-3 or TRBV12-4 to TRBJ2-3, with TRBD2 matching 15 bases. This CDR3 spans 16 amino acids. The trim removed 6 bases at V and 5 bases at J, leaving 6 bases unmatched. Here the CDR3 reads CASRDRGLAGGDTQYF. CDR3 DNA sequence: TGTGCCAGCAGGGACCGGGGACTAGCGGGAGGAGATACGCAGTATTTT.

For the CDR3, the DNA is TGTGCCAGCAGTCACCTAGGAGGGCCGGGGGGCTACACCTTC. Protein sequence: CASSHLGGPGGYTF. The chain carries TRBV7-2 and TRBJ1-2, with unresolved D. The CDR3 has 14 residues. Germline loops: CDR1 SGHTA, CDR2 FQGNSA. V lost 6 bases and J lost 8, with 19 bases in between.

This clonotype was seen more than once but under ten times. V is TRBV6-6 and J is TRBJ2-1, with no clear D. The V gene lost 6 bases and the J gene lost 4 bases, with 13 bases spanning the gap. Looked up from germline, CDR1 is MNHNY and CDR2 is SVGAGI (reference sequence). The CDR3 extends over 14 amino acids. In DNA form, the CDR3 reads TGTGCCAGCAGCCCCTGGACGGCGTACAATGAGCAGTTCTTC. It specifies CASSPWTAYNEQFF.

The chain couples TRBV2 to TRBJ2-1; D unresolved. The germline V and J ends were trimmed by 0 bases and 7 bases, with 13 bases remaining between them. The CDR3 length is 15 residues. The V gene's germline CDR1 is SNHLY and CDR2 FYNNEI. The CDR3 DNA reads TGTGCCAGCAGTGAAGCAACAACCTGGGAAAATGAGCAGTTCTTC. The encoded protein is CASSEATTWENEQFF.

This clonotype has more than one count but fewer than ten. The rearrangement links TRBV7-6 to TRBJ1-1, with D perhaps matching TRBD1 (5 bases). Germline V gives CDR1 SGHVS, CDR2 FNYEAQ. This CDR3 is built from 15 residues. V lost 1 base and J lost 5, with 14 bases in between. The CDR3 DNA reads TGTGCCAGCAGCTTAGGGGCGGGGGGGTCGACTGAAGCTTTCTTT. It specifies CASSLGAGGSTEAFF.

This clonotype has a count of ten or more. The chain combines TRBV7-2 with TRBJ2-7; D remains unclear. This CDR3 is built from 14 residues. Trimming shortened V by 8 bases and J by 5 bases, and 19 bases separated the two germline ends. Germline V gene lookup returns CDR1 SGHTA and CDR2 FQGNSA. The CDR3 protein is CASSEFRLSHEQYF. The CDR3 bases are TGTGCCAGCTCTGAATTTCGGCTTAGCCACGAGCAGTACTTC.

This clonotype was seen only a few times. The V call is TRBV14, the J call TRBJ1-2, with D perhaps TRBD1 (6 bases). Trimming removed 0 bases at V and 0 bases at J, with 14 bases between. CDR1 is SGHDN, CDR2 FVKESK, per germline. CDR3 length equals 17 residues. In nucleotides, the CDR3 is TGTGCCAGCAGCCAAGATTTTTGGGACACCTCTAACTATGGCTACACCTTC. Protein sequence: CASSQDFWDTSNYGYTF.

Here the CDR3 reads CASSDGSPREQFF. DNA of the CDR3: TGTGCCAGCAGTGATGGCTCCCCTCGGGAGCAGTTCTTC. The chain is built from TRBV6-4 and TRBJ2-1; D call uncertain. V was clipped by 3 bases and J by 10 bases, with 13 bases between them. The length of the CDR3 is 13 residues. Germline V gene sequence: CDR1 MRHNA, CDR2 SNTAGT.

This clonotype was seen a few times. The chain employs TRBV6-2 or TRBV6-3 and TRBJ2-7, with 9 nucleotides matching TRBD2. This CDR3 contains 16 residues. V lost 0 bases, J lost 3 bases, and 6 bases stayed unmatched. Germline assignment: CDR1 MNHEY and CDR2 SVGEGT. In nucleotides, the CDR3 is TGTGCCAGCAGTTACTCTCGACTAGCGGCCCACTACGAGCAGTACTTC. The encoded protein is CASSYSRLAAHYEQYF.

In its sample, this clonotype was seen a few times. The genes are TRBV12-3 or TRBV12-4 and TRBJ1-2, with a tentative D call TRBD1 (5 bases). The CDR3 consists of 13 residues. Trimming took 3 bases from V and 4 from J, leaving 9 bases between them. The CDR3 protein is CASSFGGTYGYTF. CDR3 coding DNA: TGTGCCAGCAGTTTTGGGGGGACCTATGGCTACACCTTC.

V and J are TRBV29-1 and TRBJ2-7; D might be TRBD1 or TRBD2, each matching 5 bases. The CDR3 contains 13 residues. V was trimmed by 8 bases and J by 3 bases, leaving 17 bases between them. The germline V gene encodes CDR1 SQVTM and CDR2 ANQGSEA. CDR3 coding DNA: TGCAGCTCGTACACACGAGGGGACTACGAGCAGTACTTC. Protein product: CSSYTRGDYEQYF.

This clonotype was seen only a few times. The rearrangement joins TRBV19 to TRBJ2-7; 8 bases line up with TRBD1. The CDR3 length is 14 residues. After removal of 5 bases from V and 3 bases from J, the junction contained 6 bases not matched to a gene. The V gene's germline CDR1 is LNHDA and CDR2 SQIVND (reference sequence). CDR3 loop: CASSRPGGVYEQYF. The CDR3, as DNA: TGTGCCAGTAGTCGGCCAGGGGGCGTCTACGAGCAGTACTTC.

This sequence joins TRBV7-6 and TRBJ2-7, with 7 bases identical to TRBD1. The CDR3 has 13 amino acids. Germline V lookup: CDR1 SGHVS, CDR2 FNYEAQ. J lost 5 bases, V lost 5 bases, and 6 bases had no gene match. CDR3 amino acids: CASSMHRGHEQYF. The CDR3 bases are TGTGCCAGCAGCATGCACAGGGGTCACGAGCAGTACTTC.

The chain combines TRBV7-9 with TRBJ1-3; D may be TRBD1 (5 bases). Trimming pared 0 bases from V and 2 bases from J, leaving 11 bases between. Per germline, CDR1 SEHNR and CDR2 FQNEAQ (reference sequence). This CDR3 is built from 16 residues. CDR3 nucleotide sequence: TGTGCCAGCAGCTTAGCGCTCGGGGGAACTGGAAACACCATATATTTT. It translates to CASSLALGGTGNTIYF.

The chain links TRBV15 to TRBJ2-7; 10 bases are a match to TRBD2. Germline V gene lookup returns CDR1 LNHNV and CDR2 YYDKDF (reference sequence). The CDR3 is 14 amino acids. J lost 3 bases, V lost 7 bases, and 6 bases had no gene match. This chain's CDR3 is CATTEREGLYEQYF. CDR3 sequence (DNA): TGTGCCACCACCGAGCGGGAGGGCCTCTACGAGCAGTACTTC.

The CDR3 protein is CASSRIPTSGRWGEQYF. CDR3 in DNA: TGCGCCAGCAGCCGAATTCCGACTAGCGGGAGATGGGGCGAGCAGTACTTC. This rearrangement joins TRBV4-1 to TRBJ2-7; 12 bases agree with TRBD2. This CDR3 has 17 residues. Germline-derived CDR1 and CDR2 are MGHRA and YSYEKL. V shed 4 bases and J 6 bases; nucleotides not matched to a gene: 13.

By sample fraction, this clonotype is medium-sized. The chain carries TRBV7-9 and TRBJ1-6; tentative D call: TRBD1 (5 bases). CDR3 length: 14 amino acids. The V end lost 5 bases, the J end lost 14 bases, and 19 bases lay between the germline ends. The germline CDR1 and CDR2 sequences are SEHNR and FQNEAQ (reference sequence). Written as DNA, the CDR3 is TGTGCCAGCAGCGAGGGCGGGAGGCTGGGGGCCCTCCACTTT. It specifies CASSEGGRLGALHF.